This TCR beta chain was recovered during a study of OX40 agonist ivuxolimab in advanced cancers. About the research overall: Patients enrolled in dose escalation were diagnosed with hepatocellular carcinoma, melanoma, renal cell or head and neck cancer.

Germline CDR1 SGHVS, CDR2 FNYEAQ. The V end was cut by 5 bases, the J end by 2 bases, with 16 bases between. CDR3 length: 15 residues. Using immunoSEQ multiplex PCR, the repertoire was profiled, and TCRdb retains in-frame clones only, with some absent. The sample lists more than 45,000 clones; over 80% were seen once. This material consisted of CD4+ or CD8+ T cells sorted from blood, taken in a trial of the OX40 agonist ivuxolimab. The sequence derives from an adult with an advanced solid tumor such as melanoma, head and neck, liver or kidney cancer. The rearrangement joins TRBV7-6 to TRBJ2-7; D gene unclear. Here the CDR3 reads CASSNRGTHPYEQYF. In DNA, the CDR3 is TGTGCCAGCAGCAACCGTGGTACCCACCCCTACGAGCAGTACTTC. Full variable domain (rest looked up from reference TRBV7-6 and TRBJ2-7): GAGVSQSPRYKVTKRGQDVALRCDPISGHVSLYWYRQALGQGPEFLTYFNYEAQQDKSGLPNDRFSAERPEGSISTLTIQRTEQRDSAMYRCASSNRGTHPYEQYFGPGTRLTVT.